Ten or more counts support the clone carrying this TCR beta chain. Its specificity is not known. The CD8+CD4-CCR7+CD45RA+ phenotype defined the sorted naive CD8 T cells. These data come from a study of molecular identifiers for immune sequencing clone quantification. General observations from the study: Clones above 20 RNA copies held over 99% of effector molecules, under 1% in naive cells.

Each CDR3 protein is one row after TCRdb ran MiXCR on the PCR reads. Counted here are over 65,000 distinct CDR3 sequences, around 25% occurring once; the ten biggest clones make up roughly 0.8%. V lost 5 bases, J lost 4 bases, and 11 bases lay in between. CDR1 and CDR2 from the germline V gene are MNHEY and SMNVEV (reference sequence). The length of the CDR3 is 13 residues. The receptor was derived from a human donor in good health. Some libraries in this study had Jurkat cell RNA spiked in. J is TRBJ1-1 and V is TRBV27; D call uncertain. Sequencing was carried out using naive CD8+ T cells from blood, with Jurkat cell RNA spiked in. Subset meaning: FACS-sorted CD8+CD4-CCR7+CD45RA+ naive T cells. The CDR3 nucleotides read TGTGCCAGCAGTCCCGGAGCTAGCACTGAAGCTTTCTTT. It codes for CASSPGASTEAFF.